This T cell receptor (beta chain) was captured in a study of OX40 agonist ivuxolimab in advanced cancers. Study observations and caveats: Among the lowest peripheral clonal expansion occurred in 0.1-3.0 mg/kg partial responders.

The CDR3 is 15 amino acids. CDR1 is KGHSH, CDR2 LQKENI, per germline. The ends were cut back, 1 base at V and 1 base at J, with 11 bases in the middle. The repertoire was sequenced with immunoSEQ multiplex PCR; TCRdb's copy has only in-frame clones and lacks some. The sample shows about 50,000 clones, 79% of them seen only once. With respect to this clone: Its antigen is unknown.

The receptor was isolated from an adult with an advanced solid tumor such as melanoma, head and neck, liver or kidney cancer. The source material was CD4+ or CD8+ T cells sorted from blood, sampled in a trial of the OX40 agonist ivuxolimab. The rearrangement links TRBV18 to TRBJ2-7; D is possibly TRBD2 (5 bases). Written as DNA, the CDR3 is TGTGCCAGCTCACCACTGGGAGAGACGTCCTACGAGCAGTACTTC. Protein product: CASSPLGETSYEQYF. The entire variable domain, with the rest obtained from reference TRBV18 and TRBJ2-7, is as follows: NAGVMQNPRHLVRRRGQEARLRCSPMKGHSHVYWYRQLPEEGLKFMVYLQKENIIDESGMPKERFSAEFPKEGPSILRIQQVVRGDSAAYFCASSPLGETSYEQYFGPGTRLTVT.